This TCR beta chain stems from a study of cytomegalovirus exposure and HLA in healthy donors. Study findings and constraints: Later work associated fewer than 20,000 TCR beta sequences with HLA alleles at 0.05 false discovery rate. Some 150 TCR beta chains were listed as cytomegalovirus-associated. A later analysis linked a missense variant in DCLRE1C to the trimming of TCR beta V and J genes.

This clone appeared once. The antigen remains undetermined. Healthy donors of bone marrow made up the group. PCR was performed using 60 Vbeta and 13 Jbeta primers. Clones were read by immunoSEQ multiplex PCR, and TCRdb kept only the in-frame ones, dropping some. The table has 150,000 to 200,000 clones, 70% to 90% seen once. Germline loops: CDR1 MNHEY, CDR2 SVGAGI. V was cut by 6 bases and J by 3 bases, with 14 bases left in between. This CDR3 has 15 amino acids. Input material: PBMCs. V and J are TRBV6-5 and TRBJ1-4, with a possible D match to TRBD1 (5 bases). This TCR was recovered from a woman younger than 30 in good health and CMV-seronegative. DNA of the CDR3: TGTGCCAGCAGGGGAAGGGGATTCGCTAATGAAAAACTGTTTTTT. It is translated as CASRGRGFANEKLFF.